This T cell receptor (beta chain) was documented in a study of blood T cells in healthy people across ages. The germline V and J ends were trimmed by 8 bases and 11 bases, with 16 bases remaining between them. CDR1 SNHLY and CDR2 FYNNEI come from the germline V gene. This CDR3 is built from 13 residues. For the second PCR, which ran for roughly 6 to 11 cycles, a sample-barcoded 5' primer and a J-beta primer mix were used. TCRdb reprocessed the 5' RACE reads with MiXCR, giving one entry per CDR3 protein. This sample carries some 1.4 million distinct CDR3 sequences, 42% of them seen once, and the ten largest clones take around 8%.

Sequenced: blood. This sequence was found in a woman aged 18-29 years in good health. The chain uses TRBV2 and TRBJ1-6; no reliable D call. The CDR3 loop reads CASVRDAGAPLHF. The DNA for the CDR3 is TGTGCCAGCGTAAGAGACGCCGGGGCACCCCTCCACTTT.